This is a list of T cell receptor beta chains from one sample in a study of long-term antiretroviral therapy in people with HIV. The method was immunoSEQ multiplex PCR; TCRdb's version includes in-frame clones alone and lacks a portion of them. The sample records more than 5,500 clones, 65% to 80% being singletons. The material sequenced was unsorted PBMCs, taken 1.1 years after starting antiretroviral therapy. The origin of the receptors is a middle-aged man with HIV. The CDR3 runs from the conserved cysteine through the conserved F or W. A D gene is named only where the DNA matches it firmly. Clone size is not always given. Where it is, it says once, few, many or a class for expanded clones.

clone_size j_call d_call v_call cdr3_nt cdr3_aa
- TRBJ2-7 - TRBV10-3 TGTGCCATCACTGGACACTTAAACTACGAGCAGTACTTC CAITGHLNYEQYF
few TRBJ1-6 TRBD1 TRBV2 TGTGCCAGCAGGGCGACAGGGGGGGGTTCACCCCTCCACTTT CASRATGGGSPLHF
- TRBJ2-1 - TRBV27 TGTGCCAGCAGTTGGGCAGGGCGGTATGAGCAGTTCTTC CASSWAGRYEQFF
- TRBJ1-6 - TRBV5-8 TGTGCCAGCAGCCCCTGGGGGGTCAAATTACCCCTCCACTTT CASSPWGVKLPLHF
few TRBJ2-3 - TRBV10-1 TGCGCCAGCAGTGAGAGCGAGAGCACAGATACGCAGTATTTT CASSESESTDTQYF
- TRBJ1-2 TRBD1 TRBV11-2 TGTGCCAGCAGCTTCTGGACAGGGAGCAGTAACTATGGCTACACCTTC CASSFWTGSSNYGYTF
- TRBJ2-7 - TRBV30 TGTGCCTGGAGGACCCGGCAGGGGGGCTCCTACGAGCAGTACTTC CAWRTRQGGSYEQYF
- TRBJ2-7 - TRBV7-8 TGTGCCAGCAGCTTAGGCGGGACGGGACAGACCTACGAGCAGTACTTC CASSLGGTGQTYEQYF
- TRBJ2-7 TRBD1 TRBV29-1 TGCAGCGTGGGACCGGGACAGGGGGCCAACGAGCAGTACTTC CSVGPGQGANEQYF
- TRBJ2-7 TRBD1 TRBV18 TGTGCCAGCTCACCACCCGGACAGGGTATATACGAGCAGTACTTC CASSPPGQGIYEQYF
- TRBJ1-1 TRBD1 TRBV5-1 TGCGCCAGCCAGACGACAGGGGGCAATGAAGCTTTCTTT CASQTTGGNEAFF
once TRBJ1-1 - TRBV2 TGTGCCAGCTTAAGTGAAGGGGGTTGGACTGAAGCTTTCTTT CASLSEGGWTEAFF
- TRBJ2-2 - TRBV27 TGTGCCAGCAGCCTCGGGTGGAACACCGGGGAGCTGTTTTTT CASSLGWNTGELFF
few TRBJ1-6 - TRBV2 TGTGCCAGCAGTCAGGGAGTTGGTTCACCCCTCCACTTT CASSQGVGSPLHF
hyperexpanded TRBJ2-1 - TRBV6-5 TGTGCCAGCAAGAAACACTGTTACAATGAGCAGTTCTTC CASKKHCYNEQFF
- TRBJ2-5 - TRBV5-6 TGTGCCAGCAGCTTGGTTCAGTCGGTTCAAGAGACCCAGTACTTC CASSLVQSVQETQYF
- TRBJ2-5 TRBD1 TRBV6-5 TGTGCCAGCAGTGCGGACAGGGTTCGGTGGACCCAGTACTTC CASSADRVRWTQYF
- TRBJ2-3 - TRBV5-1 TGCGCCAGCAGCGTGGGGGTCACAGATACGCAGTATTTT CASSVGVTDTQYF
- TRBJ1-1 - TRBV6-6 TGTGCCAGCAGTTCCGGACTCATGAACACTGAAGCTTTCTTT CASSSGLMNTEAFF
- TRBJ1-2 - TRBV5-1 TGCGCCAGCAGCTCAGCAGGAATACCTAACTATGGCTACACCTTC CASSSAGIPNYGYTF
- TRBJ2-7 TRBD1 TRBV11-1 TGTGCCAGCAGCTTAGGAAGGGGACAGGCTAACGAGCAGTACTTC CASSLGRGQANEQYF
- TRBJ2-1 TRBD1 TRBV19 TGTGCCAGTAAATCCCAAACAGGGGGCCCCTACAATGAGCAGTTCTTC CASKSQTGGPYNEQFF
- TRBJ1-1 - TRBV6-5 TGTGCCAGCAGTTATTCGGGGGGATGGACTGAAGCTTTCTTT CASSYSGGWTEAFF
- TRBJ1-1 - TRBV9 TGTGCCAGCAGCGTATCCCATTTGAGGGGCAACACTGAAGCTTTCTTT CASSVSHLRGNTEAFF
- TRBJ2-7 - TRBV19 TGTGCCAGTAGTATGTTCGGCGATTACGAGCAGTACTTC CASSMFGDYEQYF
- TRBJ2-7 - TRBV28 TGTGCCAGCGGGGGGAGCTATGAGCAGTACTTC CASGGSYEQYF
- TRBJ1-2 TRBD1 TRBV7-8 TGTGCCAGCAGCCCCGGGACAGGGAGGTTCGGCTACACCTTC CASSPGTGRFGYTF
- TRBJ2-7 - TRBV7-9 TGTGCCAGCAGCTCTAAGACTCCCTCAGTGGCCTACGAGCAGTACTTC CASSSKTPSVAYEQYF
- TRBJ2-7 - TRBV5-5 TGTGCCAGCAGCTTGCGACAGGAGACTGCCCTGACGGACGAGCAGTACTTC CASSLRQETALTDEQYF
- TRBJ2-7 - TRBV11-2 TGTGCCAGCAGCTTAAAAGGGGGAACTTTCTACGAGCAGTACTTC CASSLKGGTFYEQYF
- TRBJ1-2 - TRBV5-5 TGTGCCAGCAGTCTACAGGGTAACTATGGCTACACCTTC CASSLQGNYGYTF
- TRBJ1-1 - TRBV18 TGTGCCAGCTCACCACCGGGGGGCTCTGGCACTGAAGCTTTCTTT CASSPPGGSGTEAFF
- TRBJ2-1 - TRBV30 TGTGCCTGGAGTGTAAAAGGGAATGAGCAGTTCTTC CAWSVKGNEQFF
- TRBJ2-7 - TRBV29-1 TGCAGCGTGGGGGCAGGTGGGGTCGAGCAGTACTTC CSVGAGGVEQYF
- TRBJ2-7 - TRBV5-1 TGCGCCAGCAGCGCCACTAGCTTCTCCTACGAGCAGTACTTC CASSATSFSYEQYF
- TRBJ2-1 - TRBV9 TGTGCCAGCAGCGCCCCGGACTGGGAATTATACAATGAGCAGTTCTTC CASSAPDWELYNEQFF
- TRBJ2-3 - TRBV11-2 TGTGCCAGCAGCTTCTACCCGGGGGCAAGCACAGATACGCAGTATTTT CASSFYPGASTDTQYF
- TRBJ1-2 - TRBV5-4 TGTGCCAGCAGCTTGGGTGCAGGGAGTAACTATGGCTACACCTTC CASSLGAGSNYGYTF
- TRBJ2-7 - TRBV7-2 TGTGCCAGCAGCTTAATCACGCACTACGAGCAGTACTTC CASSLITHYEQYF
- TRBJ1-6 - TRBV2 TGTGCCAGTGACTCCCACAGGGTCGGCTGGGGATATTCACCCCTCCACTTT CASDSHRVGWGYSPLHF
- TRBJ1-2 TRBD1 TRBV4-1 TGCGCCAGCAGCCAAGATGGACAGGGCTTCCTGTTACGATACTATGGCTACACCTTC CASSQDGQGFLLRYYGYTF
- TRBJ1-4 - TRBV15 TGTGCCACCAGCAGAGATCGAAATACGGCCCTAGAAAAACTGTTTTTT CATSRDRNTALEKLFF
- TRBJ2-5 TRBD2 TRBV2 TGTGCCAGCAGTGAGCTAGCGGAGCTACAAGAGACCCAGTACTTC CASSELAELQETQYF
- TRBJ1-5 - TRBV5-1 TGCGCCAGCAGCCGTTGGGGGGATCAGCCCCAGCATTTT CASSRWGDQPQHF
- TRBJ1-2 - TRBV7-9 TGTGCCAGCAGATACGACTCGGGGAGCTATGGCTACACCTTC CASRYDSGSYGYTF
large TRBJ2-1 TRBD1 TRBV13 TGTGCCAGCAGCTACGGACAGGCCTCGGGCTATGAGCAGTTCTTC CASSYGQASGYEQFF
- TRBJ1-5 - TRBV10-3 TGTGCCATCAGTGAGTCAGAGAATCAGCCCCAGCATTTT CAISESENQPQHF
once TRBJ2-3 - TRBV6-5 TGTGCCAGTTCAAGGGGCGGGGGACAAGATACGCAGTATTTT CASSRGGGQDTQYF
- TRBJ1-1 - TRBV2 TGTGCCAGCAAGGTCGGGGGGAGCACTGAAGCTTTCTTT CASKVGGSTEAFF
- TRBJ1-3 - TRBV19 TGTGCCAGTAGTATTAAAGACGGAAACACCATATATTTT CASSIKDGNTIYF
- TRBJ1-1 - TRBV5-1 TGCGCCAGCAGCTTCATCGGCGACATGAACACTGAAGCTTTCTTT CASSFIGDMNTEAFF
- TRBJ2-3 TRBD1 TRBV7-9 TGTGCCAGCAGCTCCGGACAGGGAAGACTAGCAGATACGCAGTATTTT CASSSGQGRLADTQYF
- TRBJ2-7 - TRBV6-1 TGTGCCAGCAGTGAAAAGGGGGGTCGTTCCTACGAGCAGTACTTC CASSEKGGRSYEQYF
- TRBJ2-2 - TRBV27 TGTGCCAGCAGTTTGAACACCGGGGAGCTGTTTTTT CASSLNTGELFF
few TRBJ1-5 TRBD1 TRBV27 TGTGCCAGCGGTTGGACAGGGGGCAATCAGCCCCAGCATTTT CASGWTGGNQPQHF
- TRBJ1-1 - TRBV4-1 TGCGCCAGCAGCCAAGCTGAGGGTCTTAACACTGAAGCTTTCTTT CASSQAEGLNTEAFF
- TRBJ1-4 - TRBV10-3 TGTGCCATCAGTGAGATCCCCGGGAGCCGGGGAGGTAATGAAAAACTGTTTTTT CAISEIPGSRGGNEKLFF
- TRBJ1-5 - TRBV6-1 TGTGCCAGCAGTGAAGGGGAGCCCCAGCATTTT CASSEGEPQHF